This TCR beta chain stems from a study of blood T cell repertoires in COVID-19. At the level of the study: Spain, Italy and the United States supplied samples that represented acute and convalescent COVID-19.

Enrolled through a virtual design, the participants were between roughly 18 and 89 years of age and came from some 25 US areas. Cohort allocation depended upon clinical history that participants reported. Before being deemed recovered, Cohort 3 donors had two negative PCRs, clearance, or symptom resolution. Germline values: CDR1 SGHRS, CDR2 YFSETQ. This CDR3 has 16 amino acids. V lost 0 bases and J 0 bases, leaving 11 bases between the germline ends. The protocol was immunoSEQ multiplex PCR, while the TCRdb copy is restricted to in-frame clones and leaves out a portion. The repertoire holds more than 350,000 clones, with approximately 87% as singletons. In this sample, this clone turned up once.

The J gene is TRBJ2-3, the V gene TRBV5-1; D is perhaps TRBD2 (5 bases). The sequence was obtained from a woman in her fifties or sixties who had recovered from COVID-19. The material sequenced was PBMCs or T cells enriched from blood (not recorded which). CDR3 residues: CASSLGLRTSTDTQYF. CDR3 coding DNA: TGCGCCAGCAGCTTGGGTCTCCGGACTAGCACAGATACGCAGTATTTT.